The sequence of this T cell receptor beta chain was determined in a study of low-dose radiotherapy and immunotherapy resistance in tumors. Study at large: On a schedule of every two weeks, intravenous cyclophosphamide at a dose of 200 mg/m2 was delivered one day before each radiation and immunotherapy administration.

Time point given: before trial treatment. Priming of first-strand cDNA relied on TRAV- and TRBV-specific primers (covering alpha and beta chains). TCRs were amplified for roughly 22 PCR cycles with a constant-region primer and V-primer adapter. MiXCR, applied by TCRdb to the reads, yields one record per CDR3 protein. The sample gives about 60,000 distinct CDR3 sequences, about 23% of which show up once; around 5% is in the top ten. Deletions cut 10 bases from V and 1 base from J, with 14 bases between. CDR1 and CDR2 (germline): SNHLY, FYNNEI. CDR3 length: 14 residues. This TCR derives from a male donor with prostate cancer. V and J are TRBV2 and TRBJ1-5; the D gene is possibly TRBD1 (5 bases). Sample: PBMCs, taken before treatment. CDR3: CATSVAGSNQPQHF. The CDR3 DNA sequence: TGTGCCACCAGCGTTGCAGGGAGCAATCAGCCCCAGCATTTT.